This paragraph covers one T cell receptor (beta chain) sequence. The antigen this receptor binds is unknown. This specimen comes from a study of cytomegalovirus exposure and HLA in healthy donors (dated by TCRdb to the late 2010s). Notes on the research overall: In an earlier analysis of roughly 590 of the donors, 276 Gb of sequence data and 90 million to 130 million unique TCR beta sequences from roughly 190 million T cells were reported. To predict cytomegalovirus infection status, the study brought together high-throughput TCR immunosequencing, statistical association of individual TCRs with disease status, and machine learning. Besides the first cohort of more than 650 subjects, a separate validation cohort made up of some 110 different subjects was used. A later genetic analysis used genome-wide SNP genotypes for about three fifths of the 666 donors, treating that subset as a discovery cohort. Rather than drawing on any new phenotypic data, the later analysis identified candidate immune exposures from TCR beta sequences and the way those sequences occurred across donors. Several DR-DQ haplotypes were treated as single units for association and clustering because of strong linkage in the cohort. Every repertoire in the discovery cohort had been generated on one and the same sequencing platform. Using immunosequencing, the study profiled T cell repertoires from about 650 subjects and related those repertoires to cytomegalovirus serostatus. Among about 360 genotyped donors of the cohort, an average of roughly 240,000 unique TCR beta nucleotide sequences were sequenced per donor, 15% to 20% of them non-productive. HLA typing covered class I and class II loci at four-digit resolution. A later analysis re-examined previously published TCR beta repertoires from several hundred donors and added high-resolution HLA genotyping to investigate patterns of TCR occurrence. An early release covering some 640 HLA-typed donors comprised approximately 290 gigabases of sequencing data and around 85 million unique TCR sequences. Typing coverage varied by locus: about 620-630 donors for A, B, C, DRB1 and DQB1; approximately 500 for DQA1; 606 for DPA1; around 450 for DPB1. An earlier analysis of around 540 of the donors applied high-throughput TCR beta sequencing to assess whether each TCR beta V gene segment acted as functional or pseudogenic. Among the roughly 400 genotyped donors, 81% belonged to the genetic ancestry cluster associated with self-reported Caucasian donors. Donor age, sex, ethnicity and CMV serostatus were compiled together with the repertoire data. The study aimed to test whether cataloging public T cell receptors could reveal signatures of past pathogen exposure.

Overall results and qualifications from the work: In vitro tests confirmed that a few of the cytomegalovirus-associated TCR beta chains recognize cytomegalovirus antigens. Strong co-occurrence of HLA alleles, especially DR and DQ, made assigning TCR associations to individual alleles difficult. A further reported finding was that TCR beta sequences accurately predicted the HLA-A and HLA-B alleles for most subjects in the first cohort. The sequencing pipeline was judged likely to have produced a cluster of highly shared sequence variants as a technical artifact. According to a later analysis, parvovirus B19, influenza, CMV and Epstein-Barr virus appeared linked to several top co-occurrence clusters. The study gave a list of about 160 TCR beta chains associated with cytomegalovirus. Because HLA typing was missing for some donors at each locus, association tests included only the typed subset. An earlier analysis of several hundred of the donors showed that most TCR beta V segments appeared in productive rearrangements either about 87% or about 30% of the time, which broadly matched IMGT annotations. Specific HLA alleles were associated with some 15,000 TCR beta sequences at a false discovery rate of 0.05 in a later analysis. Correlated functional status among segregating V segments might reflect linkage disequilibrium, but an unknown experimental factor could not be ruled out. Across donors, most TCR sequences were observed very rarely, whereas some public TCRs were present in many individuals. An association between a missense DCLRE1C variant and V-gene and J-gene trimming of TCR beta chains was found in a later genetic analysis and replicated in an independent cohort. In both the original and validation cohorts, the classifier was reported to diagnose cytomegalovirus status with high specificity and sensitivity. In a later genetic analysis, fewer N-insertions in productive TCRs were reported among donors in an Asian-associated ancestry cluster than the roughly 700-donor mean. For the cohort, immune exposure information was limited to CMV serostatus. In a later analysis, TCR association rates were found to vary across HLA loci, with the most associated TCRs seen for DRB1 alleles and the fewest for HLA-C alleles. The authors suggested that the approach could potentially be extended to other disease states and immunological phenotypes. Only TCR beta chains were sequenced in this cohort, and the absence of alpha or paired-chain data limited detectable features. Because counts were too low, seventeen rarely observed V segments, including chromosome 9 orphons, were excluded from the earlier analysis of fewer than 650 of the donors. In a later analysis, most CMV-associated TCR beta chains were found to appear HLA-restricted, with HLA associations seemingly driven largely by CMV exposure. Some IMGT-functional V segments, including TRBV6-2 and TRBV6-3, could not be distinguished by the 87-base-pair reads and were therefore excluded. In a later analysis, HLA-associated TCR beta chains showed more clonal expansion and lower generation probabilities than non-associated chains that were equally common. Roughly uniform sequencing depth across donors was assumed in presence/absence analyses, although this assumption may not hold.

Based on the germline V gene, the CDR1 and CDR2 sequences are LGHNT and FRNRAP. The V end loses 6 bases and the J end loses 5 bases, and a stretch of 11 bases separates them. The CDR3 sequence holds 12 residues, the cysteine and phenylalanine included. The kept DNA is CDR3 alone, 36 bases in frame from the first base. Library preparation used the immunoSEQ multiplex PCR assay. For the multiplex PCR, a mixture combining 60 forward primers for TCR Vbeta segments and 13 reverse primers for TCR Jbeta segments was used. A multiplex PCR assay on genomic DNA amplified the CDR3 region of rearranged TCR beta genes. On the Illumina HiSeq System, the amplified TCR beta libraries were sequenced as 87-base-pair reads. In the paper's pipeline: Across the 500 to 750 repertoires, a later analysis counted roughly 77 million unique TCR beta chains, around 10 million of which were shared by at least two donors. Raw reads were error-corrected and collapsed into unique sequences by a nearest-neighbor algorithm in which closely related sequences were merged to remove PCR and sequencing errors. CDR3 sequences were aligned to IMGT reference sequences to assign V, D and J gene segments. For a sequence to be retained, a match of at least six nucleotides to both a V gene segment and a J gene segment was required. Rearrangements were classified as productive when the CDR3 lacked stop codons and remained in frame with V and J, and all other rearrangements were classified as non-productive. Following IMGT convention, CDR3 was defined as the stretch from the second conserved V-encoded cysteine up to the conserved J-encoded phenylalanine. Sequences without an unambiguous match to a single V gene segment were excluded from the earlier analysis of about 640 of the donors. In an earlier analysis of several hundred of the donors, V segments were called functional above 56.7% productive rearrangements and were called segregating when the between-donor standard deviation exceeded 5%. A statistical classification framework was developed to diagnose cytomegalovirus status using the catalog of TCR beta chain sequences. In a later analysis, V and J genes were assigned by comparing TCR nucleotide sequences against IMGT/GENE-DB human TR gene sequences. Using the TCRdist pipeline, a later analysis assigned CDR3 sequences along with most-parsimonious VDJ recombination scenarios. In a later analysis, each TCR beta chain was defined by its CDR3 amino acid sequence together with its V-gene family, and reads without a unique V-gene family were excluded. In a later analysis, some 600 highly shared, low-generation-probability nucleotide sequences were removed to address suspected cross-contamination and a sequencing artifact. In a later analysis, a clonal expansion index for each public chain was calculated from normalized within-repertoire ranks of inferred template counts. A later analysis computed generation probabilities with a VDJ recombination model fitted to out-of-frame rearrangements, and checked the results against IGoR. Hypergeometric tests were used in a later analysis to score TCR-TCR, TCR-HLA and TCR-CMV co-occurrence, with a repertoire-size bias correction applied to the TCR pairs. To estimate false discovery rates, a later analysis permuted the HLA or CMV assignments 20 times. A later analysis grouped co-occurring TCRs with DBSCAN, adding TCRdist sequence similarity when clustering within HLA-allele-positive subsets. Co-occurrence clustering excluded repertoires with fewer than 30,000 or more than 120,000 public chains, plus five with anomalous nucleotide sharing. Entries here come from immuneACCESS through TCRdb and include only in-frame sequences with V and J called. Some clones fail to appear in such tables; in the studies checked, an unresolved V gene covers under half of the shortfall, and the cause of the remainder is unknown. V, J and clone size derive from that table, while D and trimming were established from the DNA sequence. The record for this sample contains about 170,000 clones. 1.3% of the sample lies in the top ten.

The cohort comprised some 700 healthy bone marrow donors. At the time of sampling, all cohort members were nominally healthy, though unrecorded immune exposures were likely present. The donor was CMV seronegative and was included in the group of 352 seronegative cohort members. A peripheral blood sample was collected from each donor, and TCR beta sequencing was performed on peripheral blood mononuclear cells. Genomic DNA extraction from the blood cell samples was performed with the Qiagen DNeasy Blood Extraction Kit. The sequenced sample consisted of PBMCs. In this chain, TRBV12-5 is recombined with TRBJ2-7; D gene: possibly TRBD1, on 6 matching bases. The sequence derives from a woman between 55 and 75 years old in good health and CMV-seronegative. The CDR3 loop reads CASGTGWNEQYF. At the DNA level, the sequence is TGTGCTAGTGGCACAGGGTGGAACGAGCAGTACTTC.